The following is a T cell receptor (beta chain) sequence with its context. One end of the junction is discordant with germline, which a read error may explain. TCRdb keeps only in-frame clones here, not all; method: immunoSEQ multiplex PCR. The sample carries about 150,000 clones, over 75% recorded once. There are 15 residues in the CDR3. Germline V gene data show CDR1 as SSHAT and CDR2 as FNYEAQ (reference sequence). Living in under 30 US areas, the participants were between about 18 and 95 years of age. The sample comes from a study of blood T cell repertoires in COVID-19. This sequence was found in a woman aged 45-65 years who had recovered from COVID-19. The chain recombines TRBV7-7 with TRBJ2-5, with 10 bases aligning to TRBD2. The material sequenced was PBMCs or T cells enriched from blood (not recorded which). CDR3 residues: CASSPLAGVQETQYF. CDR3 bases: TGTGCTAGCAGCCCGCTAGCGGGGGTCCAAGAGACCCAGTACTTC.